The clone carrying this TCR beta chain has just one count. Antigen specificity is unknown. Both 60 Vbeta primers and 13 Jbeta primers went into the PCR. Sequencing was performed with immunoSEQ multiplex PCR; in TCRdb, only in-frame clones are kept and a portion is missing. The table shows about 170,000 clones, with around three quarters occurring only once. Though probably carrying unrecorded immune exposures, donors were nominally healthy at sampling. The data stem from a study of cytomegalovirus exposure and HLA in healthy donors. The study's findings and limits: Accurate predictions that matched the HLA-A and HLA-B alleles of most subjects were reportedly made from TCR beta sequences.

The CDR3 spans 14 residues. Looked up from germline, CDR1 is MNHEY and CDR2 is SVGAGI. V dropped 6 bases and J dropped 0; count of bases not matched to a gene: 3. The rearrangement links TRBV6-5 to TRBJ2-7; 9 positions match TRBD1. This receptor was identified in a woman aged 25 to 39 in good health and CMV-seropositive. The sequenced sample was PBMCs. CDR3 in DNA: TGTGCCAGCAGATCGACAGGGGGCTCCTACGAGCAGTACTTC. Encoded protein: CASRSTGGSYEQYF.